This T cell receptor (beta chain) was identified during a study of blood T cell repertoires in COVID-19. Sequencing used immunoSEQ multiplex PCR; TCRdb keeps in-frame clones, though not all of them. The data show 120,000 or so clones, with around 88% seen just once and 5.5% to 6% held by the top ten. This sequence originates from a man at least 80 years old with active or convalescent COVID-19. The sequenced sample was peripheral blood.

The CDR3 DNA follows: TGTGCCAGCAGTTTAGGGGGGGGGAAGAGCAATCAGCCCCAGCATTTT. Translation: CASSLGGGKSNQPQHF. The V and J genes are TRBV27 and TRBJ1-5; tentative D call: TRBD1 (5 bases). The V gene's germline CDR1 is MNHEY and CDR2 SMNVEV (reference sequence). V was clipped by 2 bases and J by 1 base, with 12 bases between them. The CDR3 spans 16 residues.